These T cell receptor beta chains were read from a single sample in a study of blood T cell repertoires in COVID-19. Generated by immunoSEQ multiplex PCR, the TCRdb table keeps only in-frame clones and is missing some. The data contain around 190,000 clones, roughly 88% of them seen just once; the ten biggest clones take up approximately 9%. Sequencing was performed on PBMCs or T cells enriched from blood (not recorded which). These receptors were collected from a woman younger than 30 who had recovered from COVID-19. Each CDR3 is given with its conserved first and last residue. Fields, in order: CDR3 DNA, CDR3 protein, J gene, D gene, V gene. D genes are given only for firm matches.

TGCAGCGTTTATTACGGACAGGGCTTTTCGGGCTACACCTTC,CSVYYGQGFSGYTF,TRBJ1-2,TRBD1,TRBV29-1
TGTGCCAGCAGCTTAAGGTCGGCGGGTCACACTGAAGCTTTCTTT,CASSLRSAGHTEAFF,TRBJ1-1,NA,TRBV7-2
TGTGCCAGCAGCCCCCTGTCGAGCTCCTACAATGAGCAGTTCTTC,CASSPLSSSYNEQFF,TRBJ2-1,NA,TRBV7-2
TGCGCCAGCAGCTTGTCACTACAGGGAAACTATGGCTACACCTTC,CASSLSLQGNYGYTF,TRBJ1-2,NA,TRBV5-1
TGTGCCAGCAGCTTAGAGGTAGGAGTTTTCTTT,CASSLEVGVFF,TRBJ1-1,NA,TRBV7-2
TGTGCCAGCAGCTGGGAAAACGGACTAGCGGCCTTCCAAGAGACCCAGTACTTC,CASSWENGLAAFQETQYF,TRBJ2-5,TRBD2,TRBV7-9
TGTGCCAGCAGGAAAGCTCGATGGGAGACCCAGTACTTC,CASRKARWETQYF,TRBJ2-5,NA,TRBV2
TGTGCCAGCAGCTTAGGTTCTGTGAACACTGAAGCTTTCTTT,CASSLGSVNTEAFF,TRBJ1-1,NA,TRBV7-9
TGTGCCAGCTCACCATCCGGGACAGGGATGGGCTATGGCTACACCTTC,CASSPSGTGMGYGYTF,TRBJ1-2,TRBD1,TRBV18
TGTGCCAGCAGTGACCTACCTGGACAGGTTGGGGCCAACGTCCTGACTTTC,CASSDLPGQVGANVLTF,TRBJ2-6,TRBD1,TRBV6-4
TGTGCCATCACTCCGGGACAGGGCTACGAGCAGTACTTC,CAITPGQGYEQYF,TRBJ2-7,TRBD1,TRBV10-3